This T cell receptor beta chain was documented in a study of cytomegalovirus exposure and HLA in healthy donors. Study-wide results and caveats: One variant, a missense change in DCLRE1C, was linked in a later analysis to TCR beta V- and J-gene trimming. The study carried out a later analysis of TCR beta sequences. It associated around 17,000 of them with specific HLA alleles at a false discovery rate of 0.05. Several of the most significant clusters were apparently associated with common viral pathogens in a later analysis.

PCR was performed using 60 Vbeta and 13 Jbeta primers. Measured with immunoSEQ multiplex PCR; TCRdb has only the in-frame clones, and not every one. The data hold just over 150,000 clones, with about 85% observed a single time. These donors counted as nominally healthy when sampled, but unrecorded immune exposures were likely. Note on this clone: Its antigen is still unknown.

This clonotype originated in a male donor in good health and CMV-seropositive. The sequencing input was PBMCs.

CDR3 bases: TGTGCCAGCAGACAAACTCTAGCGGGATGGACCTACGAGCAGTACTTC. This codes for CASRQTLAGWTYEQYF. This chain joins TRBV28 and TRBJ2-7, with 9 bases fitting TRBD2. J gave up 2 bases and V 6 bases, and 11 bases lay outside the gene matches. Germline CDR1 reads MDHEN; CDR2 reads SYDVKM. This CDR3 contains 16 residues.